Detailed here is one T cell receptor beta chain. The antigen is not known. This entry comes from a study of high-grade serous ovarian cancer treatment subgroups. Study information: Samples averaged roughly 15,000 reads and several thousand unique TCR beta rearrangements.

Tumor samples were taken before definitive surgery or chemotherapy. Assay: immunoSEQ multiplex PCR; the TCRdb copy retains only in-frame clones and omits some. The sample has 7,500 to 8,500 clones, approximately 80% seen once. The germline gives CDR1 SEHNR, CDR2 FQNEAQ (reference sequence). V dropped 7 bases and J dropped 0 bases, with 11 bases sitting between them. This CDR3 has 14 residues. General study points: Only CDR3 was analyzed; CDR1 and CDR2 were not.

The sequence was obtained from a human donor with high-grade serous ovarian cancer. The gene calls are TRBV7-9 and TRBJ2-3, with D possibly being TRBD1 or TRBD2 (5 bases each). The source material was tumor tissue. The CDR3 DNA reads as TGTGCCAGCATCGGGACGGGGAGCACAGATACGCAGTATTTT. It encodes CASIGTGSTDTQYF.